This T cell receptor (beta chain) was sequenced during a study of T cells after yellow fever vaccination (dated by TCRdb to about 2019). Context from the whole study: The SMART-Seq v4 Ultra Low Input RNA kit was used to prepare libraries from fractions with low cell numbers. To track T-cell clones before and after primary and booster YFV17D yellow fever vaccination, bulk TCR alpha and beta repertoires were sequenced longitudinally. Two healthy male donors, one aged 18 to 29 and one aged 30 to 40 years, made up the cohort. Blood samples were taken at several timepoints before and after primary and secondary immunization, and bulk PBMC replicates and cell subsets were isolated. What the research found in general, with its limitations: Most clones expanded after primary vaccination were re-detected after the booster (just under 97% of CD4 and around nine tenths of CD8), suggesting broad memory maintenance. FACS-sorted repertoires could contain abundant contaminating clonotypes from the bulk population, so computational filtering was required. Compared with the primary T-cell response, the secondary T-cell response was weaker but faster, peaking on day 5 rather than day 15. Because the study included only two donors, the extent to which the findings can be generalized is limited. A small fraction of clonotypes appeared in both the CD4 and CD8 compartments, likely as a result of convergent recombination.

This clonotype has more than one count but fewer than ten. What antigen it recognizes has not been identified. It has no much larger one-base neighbor in the sample; base qualities were not kept. The germline V gene sets CDR1 to ENHRY and CDR2 to SYGVKD. The CDR3 goes from the cysteine to the phenylalanine over 15 residues. The read is trimmed to its CDR3 DNA, 45 bases read in frame from base 1. A distance of 17 bases separates the germline ends of V and J, which lose 4 bases and 6 bases respectively. TCR cDNA was synthesized by 5'RACE template switching, which introduced a universal primer site and unique molecular identifiers. cDNA synthesis was primed from both the TCR alpha and TCR beta constant segments. Library amplification involved two PCR steps, and the second step added sample barcodes and sequencing adapters. Sequencing of the libraries was done on either Illumina HiSeq 2500 (2x100 bp) or NovaSeq (2x150 bp). As for how the authors treated the data: MIGEC handled demultiplexing of reads and collapsing into UMI consensus sequences, while MiXCR performed V(D)J alignment. Using edgeR on replicate PBMC samples, clonotypes were called vaccine-responding if FDR was below 0.01 and the log2 fold change was above 5 up to day 15. Bulk clonotypes were assigned CD4 or CD8 identity according to which sequenced CD4 or CD8 repertoire held them at higher abundance. TCRdb itself trimmed the public reads at Q25 with fastp, ran MiXCR and retained productive beta chains. A single entry per CDR3 protein holds the most common genes and DNA from its merged rows. These V and J calls are TCRdb output, not the study's own analysis. The sample contains 500,000 to 650,000 distinct CDR3 sequences, approximately 13% of them found a single time. The ten largest clones take up over 12% of the sample.

The sample's treatment or condition label, in plain terms: live attenuated yellow fever vaccine strain. At every blood-draw timepoint, two biological replicates of bulk PBMCs were collected. A standard Ficoll-Paque protocol was used to isolate PBMCs from peripheral blood. RNA was extracted with TriZol from bulk PBMCs, CD4 and CD8 fractions, and dextramer-positive and dextramer-negative fractions. The rearranged chain carries TRBV10-3 and TRBJ2-3; perhaps TRBD1 is the D gene, with 6 bases matching. The sequencing used PBMCs, collected on the day of the yellow fever booster vaccination. The sequence was collected from a man aged 25-45 years who received the YFV17D yellow fever vaccine. The DNA sequence reads TGTGCCATCAGTGGAACAGGGTTCGGAGTGGATACGCAGTATTTT. Its translation reads: CAISGTGFGVDTQYF.